Sequencing of this T cell receptor beta chain was carried out in a study of metastatic and nonmetastatic thyroid tumors. Study context: Repertoire comparison spanned blood and tumor or nodule tissue of malignant and benign thyroid patients. Whole-study results and caveats: Significantly higher TCR beta diversity was reportedly seen in malignant thyroid tumors than benign nodules, in blood and tumor.

No treatment had been given to any patient before thyroid surgery. As regards this clone: Its antigen is unidentified.

Authors' processing steps: It was from CDR3 differences across clinicopathological groups that a distant-metastasis classifier for papillary thyroid cancer was built. TCRdb re-called clones via MiXCR from the PCR reads. V and J calls and clone size were set by TCRdb, not the authors. The data show about 32,000 clones, with around a fifth seen just once and approximately 8% held by the top ten. V lost 1 base, J lost 7 bases, and 11 bases lay in between. The CDR3 has 14 amino acids. The germline V gene has CDR1 MNHNS and CDR2 SASEGT. This TCR derives from a female donor with papillary thyroid cancer or a benign thyroid nodule (not recorded which). Some clones in this sample may be carry-over from other donors' samples. This rearrangement joins TRBV6-1 to TRBJ1-5, with unresolved D. Sequencing input: blood. In DNA, the CDR3 is TGTGCCAGCAGTGAAGTAGAGGAGGGCCAGCCCCAGCATTTT. Translated: CASSEVEEGQPQHF.